The sequence of this T cell receptor beta chain was determined in a study of T cell responses to AZD1222 COVID-19 vaccine. The CDR3 runs to 13 residues. After removal of 6 bases from V and 9 bases from J, the junction contained 5 bases not matched to a gene. This clone has a handful of counts. No antigen is known for it. Study-level points and caveats: Donor demographics were predominantly white British with a female majority; clonal diversity may be underestimated. Two AZD1222 doses significantly raised spike-specific TCR breadth and depth over controls.

The study pooled second doses at about 4 or about 12 weeks. Some clones are missing from TCRdb's copy, which holds only in-frame ones; the method was immunoSEQ multiplex PCR. The data hold approximately 150,000 clones, with around 90% observed a single time. V usage is TRBV12-3 or TRBV12-4 and J usage is TRBJ2-1; 10 bases map to TRBD2. This clonotype was obtained from an adult who received the AZD1222 COVID-19 vaccine. Specimen: peripheral blood, collected 28 days after the second AZD1222 dose. Written as DNA, the CDR3 is TGTGCCAGCAGGCCTGGGACTAGCGTTGAGCAGTTCTTC. Its translation is CASRPGTSVEQFF.